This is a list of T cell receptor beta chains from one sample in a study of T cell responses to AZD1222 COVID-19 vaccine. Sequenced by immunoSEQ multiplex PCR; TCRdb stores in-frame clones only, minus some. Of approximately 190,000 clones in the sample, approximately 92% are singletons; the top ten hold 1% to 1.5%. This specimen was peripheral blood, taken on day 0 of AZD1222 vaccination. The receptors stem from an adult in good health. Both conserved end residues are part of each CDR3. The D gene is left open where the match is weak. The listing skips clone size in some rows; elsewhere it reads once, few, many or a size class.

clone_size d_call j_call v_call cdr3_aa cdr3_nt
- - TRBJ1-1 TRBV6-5 CASSQTGPATEAFF TGTGCCAGCAGTCAGACAGGCCCGGCCACTGAAGCTTTCTTT
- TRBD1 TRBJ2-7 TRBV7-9 CASSYYGGGDRGSYEQYF TGTGCCAGCAGCTATTACGGGGGTGGGGACAGGGGAAGCTACGAGCAGTACTTC
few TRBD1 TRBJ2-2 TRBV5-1 CASNPITGGSTGELFF TGCGCCAGCAATCCTATTACAGGGGGCTCTACCGGGGAGCTGTTTTTT
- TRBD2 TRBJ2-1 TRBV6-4 CASSDRLAGGDEQFF TGTGCCAGCAGTGACCGACTAGCGGGGGGTGATGAGCAGTTCTTC
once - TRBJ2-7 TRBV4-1 CASSHRDSRREQYF TGCGCCAGCAGCCACCGGGACTCCCGACGGGAGCAGTACTTC
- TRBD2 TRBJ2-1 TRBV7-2 CASSFRAGGVPNEQFF TGTGCCAGCAGCTTCCGAGCGGGGGGTGTTCCCAATGAGCAGTTCTTC
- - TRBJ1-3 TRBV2 CASSEARPESGNTIYF TGTGCCAGCAGTGAAGCCCGCCCTGAGAGTGGAAACACCATATATTTT
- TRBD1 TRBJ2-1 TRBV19 CASSMLTGVSYNEQFF TGTGCCAGTAGTATGCTGACAGGGGTCTCCTACAATGAGCAGTTCTTC
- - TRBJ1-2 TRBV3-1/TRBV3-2 CASSQGGSYGYTF TGTGCCAGCAGCCAGGGGGGGAGCTATGGCTACACCTTC
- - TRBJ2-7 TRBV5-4 CASSLSRGGYEQYF TGTGCCAGCAGCCTCAGCAGGGGAGGCTACGAGCAGTACTTC
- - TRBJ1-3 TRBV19 CASSIEGLSGNTIYF TGTGCCAGTAGTATAGAGGGCCTCTCTGGAAACACCATATATTTT
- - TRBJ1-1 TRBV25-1 CASSETGARGTEAFF TGTGCCAGCAGTGAAACCGGGGCGCGAGGCACTGAAGCTTTCTTT
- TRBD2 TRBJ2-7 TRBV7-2 CASSLVAGGLERYEQYF TGTGCCAGCAGCTTAGTAGCGGGGGGGCTAGAACGCTACGAGCAGTACTTC
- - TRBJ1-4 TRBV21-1 CASSKFSGTVREKLFF TGTGCCAGCAGCAAATTTTCCGGGACCGTAAGAGAAAAACTGTTTTTT
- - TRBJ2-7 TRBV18 CASSPPTTYEQYF TGTGCCAGCTCACCCCCAACTACCTACGAGCAGTACTTC
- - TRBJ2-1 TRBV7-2 CASSLNRGAYNEQFF TGTGCCAGCAGCTTAAATCGGGGAGCGTACAATGAGCAGTTCTTC
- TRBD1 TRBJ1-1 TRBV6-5 CASSYSQGAMNTEAFF TGTGCCAGCAGTTACTCGCAGGGGGCCATGAACACTGAAGCTTTCTTT
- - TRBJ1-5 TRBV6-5 CASSQLGGGEPQHF TGTGCCAGCAGCCAATTGGGGGGGGGCGAGCCCCAGCATTTT
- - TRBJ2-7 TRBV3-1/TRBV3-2 CASSRRSYEQYF TGTGCCAGCAGCCGACGCTCCTACGAGCAGTACTTC
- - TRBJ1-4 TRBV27 CASRKGVDEKLFF TGTGCCAGCAGAAAGGGCGTGGATGAAAAACTGTTTTTT
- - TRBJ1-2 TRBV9 CASSSLGESWGYTF TGTGCCAGCAGCTCCCTGGGGGAATCATGGGGCTACACCTTC
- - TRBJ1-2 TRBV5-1 CASSLGDRSYGYTF TGCGCCAGCAGCTTGGGAGACAGGAGCTATGGCTACACCTTC
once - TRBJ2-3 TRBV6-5 CASMGSSTDTQYF TGTGCCAGCATGGGGAGCAGCACAGATACGCAGTATTTT
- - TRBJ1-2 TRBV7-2 CANAREVGGYTF TGTGCCAACGCCCGGGAGGTAGGCGGCTACACCTTC
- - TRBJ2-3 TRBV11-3 CASSLEGRDTQYF TGTGCCAGCAGCTTAGAGGGGAGGGATACGCAGTATTTT
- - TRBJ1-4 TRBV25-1 CASSPPTGLNEKLFF TGTGCCAGCAGTCCGCCGACAGGACTTAATGAAAAACTGTTTTTT
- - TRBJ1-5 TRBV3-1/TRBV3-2 CASSQGGNQPQHF TGTGCCAGCAGCCAGGGTGGCAATCAGCCCCAGCATTTT
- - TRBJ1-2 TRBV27 CASRLLRGHGYTF TGTGCCAGCAGACTTCTCCGGGGCCATGGCTACACCTTC
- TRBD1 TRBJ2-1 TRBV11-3 CASSFRDRGNEQFF TGTGCCAGCAGCTTCCGGGACAGGGGAAATGAGCAGTTCTTC
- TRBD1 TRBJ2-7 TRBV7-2 CASSLDRGDEQYF TGTGCCAGCAGCTTAGACAGGGGTGACGAGCAGTACTTC
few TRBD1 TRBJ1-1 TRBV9 CASSVIPGGLMNTEAFF TGTGCCAGCAGCGTAATTCCAGGGGGCTTAATGAACACTGAAGCTTTCTTT
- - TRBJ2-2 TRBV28 CASSPTSRSTGELFF TGTGCCAGCAGCCCCACATCGAGAAGCACCGGGGAGCTGTTTTTT